This TCR beta chain was identified in a study of T cell responses to AZD1222 COVID-19 vaccine. Findings and caveats of the study: Repertoires were obtained solely post-peak T cell response. There were mostly white British donors and more females than males, and clonal diversity was possibly underestimated. Only five or six individuals given AZD1222 were seropositive at baseline. A reported finding is that nearly half of spike-specific TCRs target unmutated variant regions.

Clones were read by immunoSEQ multiplex PCR, and TCRdb kept only the in-frame ones, dropping some. The sample shows roughly 140,000 clones, around 94% of them seen only once. Note on this clone: No antigen is known for it.

Trimming removed 6 bases from V and 7 bases from J; junction bases left unmatched: 7. Germline V gene lookup returns CDR1 LNHDA and CDR2 SQIVND (reference sequence). The CDR3 is made up of 15 amino acids. The TCR was taken from an adult who had recovered from COVID-19. This chain joins TRBV19 and TRBJ1-5, with 12 bases lining up with TRBD1. Sequences were derived from peripheral blood, sampled after recovery from COVID-19. CDR3 amino acids: CASRGDRGLRQPQHF. The DNA of the CDR3 is TGTGCCAGTAGGGGGGACAGGGGGCTACGGCAGCCCCAGCATTTT.